A single T cell receptor beta chain is shown here with its context. Its matching antigen is unknown. The source of the sample is a study of early T cells in non-severe SARS-CoV-2 infection. Study-level background: Chains stayed unpaired after sequencing of bulk RNA from unsorted whole blood.

Study-level results: Reliance on VDJdb matching favored anti-spike CD8 responses; private and CD4 specificities were missed.

Each single cDNA molecule received a unique molecular identifier. TCRdb reprocessed the 5' RACE reads via MiXCR and lists one record per CDR3 protein. The sample has roughly 93,000 distinct CDR3 sequences, approximately 14% seen once. This CDR3 region has 13 residues. V lost 5 bases and J 11 bases, leaving 17 bases between the germline ends. Germline V gene data show CDR1 as LGHDT and CDR2 as YNNKEL (reference sequence). The sequenced sample consisted of whole blood. This sequence joins TRBV3-1 and TRBJ2-3, with TRBD2 as a possible D gene (6 bases). The sequence derives from an adult who was a healthcare worker with PCR-confirmed SARS-CoV-2 infection or an uninfected control (not recorded which). The CDR3 reads CASSNNLAVRQYF. In DNA form, the CDR3 reads TGTGCCAGCAGCAACAACTTAGCGGTTAGGCAGTATTTT.